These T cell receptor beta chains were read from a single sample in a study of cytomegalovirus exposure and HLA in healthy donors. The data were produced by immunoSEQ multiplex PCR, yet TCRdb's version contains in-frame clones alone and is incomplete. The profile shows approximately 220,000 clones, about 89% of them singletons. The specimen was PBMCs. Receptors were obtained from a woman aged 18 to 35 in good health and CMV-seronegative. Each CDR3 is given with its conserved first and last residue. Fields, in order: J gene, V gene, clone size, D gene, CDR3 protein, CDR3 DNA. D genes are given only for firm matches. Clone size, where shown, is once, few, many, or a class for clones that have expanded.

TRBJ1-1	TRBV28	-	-	CASSSHMNTEAFF	TGTGCCAGCAGTTCCCACATGAACACTGAAGCTTTCTTT
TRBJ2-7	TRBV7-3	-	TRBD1	CASSANRQGVGEQYF	TGTGCCAGCAGCGCCAACCGACAGGGAGTGGGTGAGCAGTACTTC
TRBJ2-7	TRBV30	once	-	CAWSVSVNFYEQYF	TGTGCCTGGAGTGTTAGCGTAAACTTCTACGAGCAGTACTTC
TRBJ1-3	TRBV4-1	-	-	CASSQDSRGYRFSGNTIYF	TGCGCCAGCAGCCAAGATTCCCGGGGATACCGTTTCTCTGGAAACACCATATATTTT
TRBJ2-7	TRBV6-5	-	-	CASSYSPGDNYEQYF	TGTGCCAGCAGTTACTCCCCAGGGGACAACTACGAGCAGTACTTC
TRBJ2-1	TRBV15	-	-	CATSKLGQPYNEQFF	TGTGCCACCAGCAAACTCGGACAGCCTTACAATGAGCAGTTCTTC
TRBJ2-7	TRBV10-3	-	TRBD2	CAISLAASYEQYF	TGTGCCATCTCTCTAGCGGCCTCCTACGAGCAGTACTTC
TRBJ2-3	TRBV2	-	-	CASSTTVTDTQYF	TGTGCCAGCAGTACCACAGTCACAGATACGCAGTATTTT
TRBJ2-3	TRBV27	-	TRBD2	CASSLAGATDTQYF	TGTGCCAGCAGTTTAGCGGGAGCCACAGATACGCAGTATTTT
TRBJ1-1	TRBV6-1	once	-	CASTREGRGTEAFF	TGTGCCAGCACCCGGGAGGGGAGAGGAACTGAAGCTTTCTTT
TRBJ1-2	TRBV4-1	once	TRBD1	CASSPWDRGLHGYTF	TGCGCCAGCAGCCCTTGGGACAGGGGGCTTCATGGCTACACCTTC
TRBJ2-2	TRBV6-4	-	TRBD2	CASSGLENTGELFF	TGTGCCAGCAGCGGACTAGAAAACACCGGGGAGCTGTTTTTT
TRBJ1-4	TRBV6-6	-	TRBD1	CASADRVNEKLFF	TGTGCCAGCGCGGACAGGGTCAATGAAAAACTGTTTTTT
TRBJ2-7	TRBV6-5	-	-	CASSYGSAGSQYF	TGTGCCAGCAGTTATGGTTCGGCAGGATCGCAGTACTTC
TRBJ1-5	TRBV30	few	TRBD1	CAWSEGTGGNQPQHF	TGTGCCTGGAGTGAAGGGACAGGCGGCAATCAGCCCCAGCATTTT
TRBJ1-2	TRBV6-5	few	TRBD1	CASSYSIRDSIYGYTF	TGTGCCAGCAGTTACTCTATCCGGGACAGTATTTATGGCTACACCTTC
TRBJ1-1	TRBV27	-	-	CASSFRTMNTEAFF	TGTGCCAGCAGTTTCAGGACTATGAACACTGAAGCTTTCTTT
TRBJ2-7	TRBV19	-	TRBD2	CASAGGLSYEQYF	TGTGCCAGTGCGGGGGGGCTATCCTACGAGCAGTACTTC
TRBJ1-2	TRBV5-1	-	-	CASSLQQGGYTF	TGCGCCAGCAGCTTGCAACAGGGTGGCTACACCTTC
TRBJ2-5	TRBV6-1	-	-	CASSERRETQYF	TGTGCCAGCAGTGAACGTCGGGAGACCCAGTACTTC
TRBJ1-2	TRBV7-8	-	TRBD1	CASSSSKDRELNYGYTF	TGTGCCAGCAGCTCAAGTAAGGACAGGGAACTTAACTATGGCTACACCTTC
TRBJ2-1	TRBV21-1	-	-	CASSKGPAPTSSYNEQFF	TGTGCCAGCAGCAAAGGGCCAGCGCCCACAAGCTCCTACAATGAGCAGTTCTTC
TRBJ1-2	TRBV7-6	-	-	CASTTGSYGYTF	TGTGCCAGCACCACAGGTAGCTATGGCTACACCTTC
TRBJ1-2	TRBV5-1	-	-	CASSLAGNYGYTF	TGCGCCAGCAGCTTGGCAGGGAACTATGGCTACACCTTC
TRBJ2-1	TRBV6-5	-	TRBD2	CASSPGTSVNEQFF	TGTGCCAGCAGTCCCGGGACTAGTGTCAATGAGCAGTTCTTC
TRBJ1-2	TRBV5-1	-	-	CAREEPTGESFGGYGYTF	TGCGCCAGAGAAGAACCCACAGGCGAGAGCTTCGGGGGCTATGGCTACACCTTC
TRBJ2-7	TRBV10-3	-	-	CAIRAERSIYEQYF	TGTGCCATCAGGGCGGAGCGGTCTATCTACGAGCAGTACTTC
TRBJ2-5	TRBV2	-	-	CASKAPRGAETQYF	TGTGCCAGCAAAGCCCCCAGGGGCGCGGAGACCCAGTACTTC
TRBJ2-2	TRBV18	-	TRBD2	CASSPAGTSNTGELFF	TGTGCCAGCTCACCAGCCGGGACTAGTAACACCGGGGAGCTGTTTTTT
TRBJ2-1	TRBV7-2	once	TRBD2	CASSLIAGHNEQFF	TGTGCCAGCAGCTTAATAGCGGGCCACAATGAGCAGTTCTTC
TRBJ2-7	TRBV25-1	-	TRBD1	CASSFCPDRVISYEQYF	TGTGCCAGTTCATTCTGCCCCGACAGGGTCATCTCCTACGAGCAGTACTTC
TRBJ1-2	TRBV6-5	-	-	CASSYIANYGYTF	TGTGCCAGCAGTTATATAGCTAACTATGGCTACACCTTC
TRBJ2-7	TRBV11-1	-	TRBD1	CASSPPGTGVVSEQYF	TGTGCCAGCAGCCCGCCCGGGACAGGGGTTGTATCCGAGCAGTACTTC
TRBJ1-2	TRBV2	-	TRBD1	CASSAGTGNYGYTF	TGTGCCAGCAGTGCCGGGACAGGGAACTATGGCTACACCTTC
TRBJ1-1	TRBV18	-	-	CASSRSFGTEAFF	TGTGCCAGCTCCCGCAGCTTCGGGACTGAAGCTTTCTTT
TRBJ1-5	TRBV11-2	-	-	CASSLAAALNQPQHF	TGTGCCAGCAGCTTGGCTGCCGCTCTGAATCAGCCCCAGCATTTT
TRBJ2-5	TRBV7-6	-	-	CASSAYPSREGETQYF	TGTGCCAGCAGCGCATATCCCTCGCGGGAAGGAGAGACCCAGTACTTC
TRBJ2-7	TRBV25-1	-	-	CASQGILGLGQYF	TGTGCCAGCCAAGGAATTCTAGGATTAGGGCAGTACTTC
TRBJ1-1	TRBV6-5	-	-	CASSYVTGPMNTEAFF	TGTGCCAGCAGTTACGTGACAGGTCCGATGAACACTGAAGCTTTCTTT
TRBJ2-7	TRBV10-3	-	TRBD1	CATRQGAEEQYF	TGTGCCACCCGACAGGGGGCGGAGGAGCAGTACTTC
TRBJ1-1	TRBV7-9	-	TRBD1	CASSGRTGGFTEAFF	TGTGCCAGCAGCGGACGGACAGGGGGCTTCACTGAAGCTTTCTTT
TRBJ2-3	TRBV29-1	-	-	CSVIETSGTRTDTQYF	TGCAGCGTTATCGAAACCTCCGGGACTCGCACAGATACGCAGTATTTT
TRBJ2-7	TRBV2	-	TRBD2	CASSEGSGTSGEQYF	TGTGCCAGCAGTGAAGGATCCGGGACTAGCGGCGAGCAGTACTTC
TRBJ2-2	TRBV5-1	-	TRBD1	CASSRGKGQGPRSGELFF	TGCGCCAGCAGCAGGGGAAAGGGACAGGGGCCCCGCAGCGGGGAGCTGTTTTTT
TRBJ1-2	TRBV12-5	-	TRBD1	CASGPGQGFYGYTF	TGTGCTAGTGGTCCGGGACAGGGGTTCTATGGCTACACCTTC
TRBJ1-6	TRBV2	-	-	CASKPGQHDNSPLHF	TGTGCCAGCAAGCCCGGACAGCATGATAATTCACCCCTCCACTTT
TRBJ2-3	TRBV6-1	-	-	CASLTPGTDTQYF	TGTGCCAGCCTAACCCCGGGCACAGATACGCAGTATTTT
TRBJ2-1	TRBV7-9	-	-	CASSPGNEQFF	TGTGCCAGCAGCCCGGGGAATGAGCAGTTCTTC
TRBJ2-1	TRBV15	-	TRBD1	CATSTRQGTGSYNEQFF	TGTGCCACCAGCACCCGACAGGGGACGGGCTCCTACAATGAGCAGTTCTTC
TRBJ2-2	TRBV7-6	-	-	CASSLGEVGGELFF	TGTGCCAGCAGCTTAGGGGAGGTCGGCGGGGAGCTGTTTTTT
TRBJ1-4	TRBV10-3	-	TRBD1	CAISDSYTGTGNEKLFF	TGTGCCATCAGTGATTCTTACACCGGGACAGGCAATGAAAAACTGTTTTTT
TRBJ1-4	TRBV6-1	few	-	CASSPGLYEKLFF	TGTGCCAGCAGCCCAGGGTTATATGAAAAACTGTTTTTT
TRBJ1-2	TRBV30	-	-	CAWSEATANYGYTF	TGTGCCTGGAGTGAGGCCACAGCTAACTATGGCTACACCTTC
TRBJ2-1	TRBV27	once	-	CASSLRQDDNEQFF	TGTGCCAGCAGTTTAAGACAGGACGACAATGAGCAGTTCTTC
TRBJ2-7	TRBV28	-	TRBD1	CASRPGTGKSYEQYF	TGTGCCAGCAGGCCTGGGACAGGAAAATCCTACGAGCAGTACTTC
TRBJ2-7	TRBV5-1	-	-	CASSLVQVPNEQYF	TGCGCCAGCAGCTTGGTTCAGGTCCCCAACGAGCAGTACTTC
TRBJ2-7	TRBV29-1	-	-	CSVVSGAHEQYF	TGCAGCGTTGTATCAGGGGCGCACGAGCAGTACTTC